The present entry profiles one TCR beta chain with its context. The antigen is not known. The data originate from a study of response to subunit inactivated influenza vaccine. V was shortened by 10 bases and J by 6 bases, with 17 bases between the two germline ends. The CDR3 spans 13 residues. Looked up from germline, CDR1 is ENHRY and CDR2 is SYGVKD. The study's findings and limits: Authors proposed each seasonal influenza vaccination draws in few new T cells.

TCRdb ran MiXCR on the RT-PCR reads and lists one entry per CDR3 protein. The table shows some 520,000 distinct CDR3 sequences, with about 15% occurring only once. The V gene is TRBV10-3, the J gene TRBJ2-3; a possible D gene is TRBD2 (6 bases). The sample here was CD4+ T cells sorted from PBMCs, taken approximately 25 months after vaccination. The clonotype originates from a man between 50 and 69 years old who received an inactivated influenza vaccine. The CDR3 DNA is TGTGCCACTATATCTGGGGGAGGTGATACGCAGTATTTT. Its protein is CATISGGGDTQYF.